This T cell receptor (beta chain) emerged from a study of OX40 agonist ivuxolimab in advanced cancers. About the study: Patients received ivuxolimab, an agonistic anti-OX40 (CD134) antibody. General observations from the study: Among the nonresponders, some also had low normalized T-cell clonal expansion. CD4+ and CD8+ T cells in blood underwent clonal expansion by week 6 at 0.1 to 3.0 mg/kg. There were, on average, more expanded clones in CD8+ T cells than in CD4+.

V lost 3 bases and J lost 10, with 13 bases in between. There are 14 residues in the CDR3. The germline gives CDR1 SGHVS, CDR2 FNYEAQ. With respect to this clone: Its antigen is unknown.

Sequencing used immunoSEQ multiplex PCR; TCRdb keeps in-frame clones, though not all of them. Of fewer than 100,000 clones listed, about four fifths are singletons. The genes are TRBV7-6 and TRBJ2-6; D is possibly TRBD1 (6 bases). The sequenced sample was CD4+ or CD8+ T cells sorted from blood, obtained in a trial of the OX40 agonist ivuxolimab. The TCR was taken from an adult with an advanced solid tumor such as melanoma, head and neck, liver or kidney cancer. The CDR3 sequence: CASSFGTIENVLTF. CDR3 nucleotide sequence: TGTGCCAGCAGCTTCGGGACAATAGAAAACGTCCTGACTTTC. Full variable domain (rest looked up from reference TRBV7-6 and TRBJ2-6): GAGVSQSPRYKVTKRGQDVALRCDPISGHVSLYWYRQALGQGPEFLTYFNYEAQQDKSGLPNDRFSAERPEGSISTLTIQRTEQRDSAMYRCASSFGTIENVLTFGAGSRLTVL.